The clone carrying this TCR beta chain was picked up one time. Its target is not known. This entry comes from a study of PD-1 blockade in classical Hodgkin lymphoma. The study's findings and limits: Lower baseline TCR diversity was reported for newly diagnosed patients than for healthy donors. Later analyses included only patients treated at least 1 year post-ASCT.

Every one of the patients relapsed after autologous stem cell transplantation (brentuximab vedotin exposure was variable). The best responses consisted of complete response, partial response or progressive disease. The assay was immunoSEQ multiplex PCR, and TCRdb's table has in-frame clones only and misses some. The table has 50,000 to 75,000 clones, more than 70% seen once. The sequence came from a human donor with classical Hodgkin lymphoma. Sequences were derived from peripheral blood mononuclear cells (PBMCs), sampled at baseline.

Here the CDR3 DNA reads TGCGCCAGCAGCCCTCGCGGTGAACTAGAAAAACTGTTTTTT. Protein: CASSPRGELEKLFF. The rearrangement uses TRBV5-1 and TRBJ1-4; D not certain. The CDR3 has 14 amino acids. Trimming left V 4 bases short and J 8 bases short, with 15 bases between. Germline loops: CDR1 SGHRS, CDR2 YFSETQ.